In its sample, the clone carrying this TCR beta chain was seen many times. Antigen specificity is unknown. The germline gives CDR1 LNHDA, CDR2 SQIVND (reference sequence). Trimming left V 3 bases short and J 4 bases short, with 9 bases between. There are 14 residues in the CDR3. This table comes from immunoSEQ multiplex PCR, and its TCRdb copy is limited to in-frame clones, with some not included. Observed in the sample are 40,000 to 55,000 clones, none of them singletons. The data stem from a study of T cells after posttransplantation cyclophosphamide. Study observations and caveats: Later post-transplant blood repertoires were often dominated by donor CD8+ memory clones. Recipient CMV seropositivity and CMV reactivation strongly tracked TRB clonality. TRB overlap between skin or GI tissue T cells and blood was limited.

Peripheral blood was collected from the related graft donor on the marrow donation day. The J gene is TRBJ1-4, the V gene TRBV19, with a possible D match to TRBD1 (5 bases). The specimen sequenced was PBMCs. The sequence was obtained from a man aged 40-49 years in good health, CMV-negative, and a related stem cell transplant donor. The CDR3 nucleotides read TGTGCCAGTAGTATTTATCAGGGTAATGAAAAACTGTTTTTT. Protein: CASSIYQGNEKLFF. Looking up the rest from reference TRBV19 and TRBJ1-4 gives the full variable domain: DGGITQSPKYLFRKEGQNVTLSCEQNLNHDAMYWYRQDPGQGLRLIYYSQIVNDFQKGDIAEGYSVSREKKESFPLTVTSAQKNPTAFYLCASSIYQGNEKLFFGSGTQLSVL.